Each of the 15 T cell receptor beta chains below was sequenced from the same sample in a study of blood T cell repertoires in COVID-19. The repertoire was sequenced with immunoSEQ multiplex PCR; TCRdb's copy has only in-frame clones and lacks some. The sample has under 400,000 clones; around 90% are singletons. Material for sequencing was peripheral blood. The receptors were sampled from a woman in her thirties with COVID-19, enrolled during active disease.

This rearrangement joins TRBV29-1 to TRBJ2-3, with TRBD2 identical over 7 bases. After removal of 1 base from V and 2 bases from J, the junction contained 3 bases not matched to a gene. This CDR3 region has 14 residues. Germline V gene sequence: CDR1 SQVTM, CDR2 ANQGSEA. CDR3 DNA: TGCAGCGTTGAAGGGCGGGAGAACACAGATACGCAGTATTTT. The encoded protein is CSVEGRENTDTQYF.

This clone was recorded only once. This chain's CDR3 is CAWVLSGRSDEQFF. Written as DNA, the CDR3 is TGTGCCTGGGTCCTTAGCGGGAGAAGCGATGAGCAGTTCTTC. The chain joins TRBV30 to TRBJ2-1, with TRBD2 matching over 9 bases. The germline CDR1 and CDR2 sequences are GTSNPN and SVGIG (reference sequence). The CDR3 sequence is 14 residues long. With V trimmed by 5 bases and J by 8 bases, 10 bases remained unmatched.

The chain joins TRBV6-5 to TRBJ1-2, with 9 bases aligning to TRBD1. The CDR3 loop spans 14 amino acids. Trimming removed 5 bases from V and 6 bases from J; junction bases left unmatched: 7. The V gene's germline CDR1 is MNHEY and CDR2 SVGAGI. CDR3 protein: CASSTTGQGDGYTF. The DNA of the CDR3 is TGTGCCAGCAGTACCACGGGACAGGGAGATGGCTACACCTTC.

CDR3 bases: TGTGCCAGCAGGTTCCTAGCGGGAGGGCCAGATACGCAGTATTTT. It yields the protein CASRFLAGGPDTQYF. The chain uses TRBV6-5 and TRBJ2-3, with TRBD2 identical over 12 bases. The CDR3 extends over 15 amino acids. CDR1 is MNHEY, CDR2 SVGAGI, per germline. The trim removed 6 bases at V and 4 bases at J, leaving 5 bases unmatched.

This clone was seen just once. The chain employs TRBV5-1 and TRBJ1-4; tentative D call: TRBD1 (5 bases). Germline loops: CDR1 SGHRS, CDR2 YFSETQ. This CDR3 has 13 residues. Trimming left V 1 base short and J 8 bases short, with 9 bases between. CDR3 sequence reads: CASSLRGEEKLFF. The CDR3 DNA reads TGCGCCAGCAGCTTGCGGGGGGAGGAAAAACTGTTTTTT. Full variable domain (remainder filled in from reference TRBV5-1 and TRBJ1-4): KAGVTQTPRYLIKTRGQQVTLSCSPISGHRSVSWYQQTPGQGLQFLFEYFSETQRNKGNFPGRFSGRQFSNSRSEMNVSTLELGDSALYLCASSLRGEEKLFFGSGTQLSVL.

Details on this clone: The same CDR3 is also encoded by other DNA sequences in this sample. CDR3 region: CASSLTGTGELFF. CDR3 coding DNA: TGTGCCAGCAGTTTAACGGGGACCGGGGAGCTGTTTTTT. V and J are TRBV12-3 or TRBV12-4 and TRBJ2-2, with D tentatively TRBD2 (5 bases). V was pared by 2 bases and J by 5 bases, with 6 bases between. This CDR3 is built from 13 residues.

The V gene is TRBV6-1, the J gene TRBJ2-1; D call uncertain. V lost 5 bases and J 6 bases, leaving 11 bases between the germline ends. The germline V gene has CDR1 MNHNS and CDR2 SASEGT. The CDR3 loop spans 13 amino acids. Written as DNA, the CDR3 is TGTGCCAGCAGTACGACTTTGGGCAATGAGCAGTTCTTC. Its protein is CASSTTLGNEQFF.

The V and J genes are TRBV19 and TRBJ2-7; the D gene is possibly TRBD1 (6 bases). V lost 4 bases to trimming and J lost 5 bases, with 18 bases between them. The V gene's germline CDR1 is LNHDA and CDR2 SQIVND (reference sequence). The CDR3 contains 15 residues. CDR3 protein: CASSTFDGKGDEQYF. The CDR3 DNA is TGTGCCAGTAGTACCTTTGACGGGAAGGGGGACGAGCAGTACTTC.

The chain recombines TRBV12-5 with TRBJ1-3; TRBD1 is a possible D gene (6 bases). The CDR3 loop spans 17 amino acids. The germline V gene has CDR1 LGHNT and CDR2 FRNRAP. The V and J ends lost 3 bases and 4 bases respectively, with 19 bases between them. The CDR3 sequence: CASGLTRTETSGNTIYF. The DNA for the CDR3 is TGTGCTAGTGGTTTAACTCGGACAGAGACGAGCGGAAACACCATATATTTT. The full variable domain, in which reference TRBV12-5 and TRBJ1-3 provide the parts outside the CDR3, is DARVTQTPRHKVTEMGQEVTMRCQPILGHNTVFWYRQTMMQGLELLAYFRNRAPLDDSGMPKDRFSAEMPDATLATLKIQPSEPRDSAVYFCASGLTRTETSGNTIYFGEGSWLTVV.

The rearrangement uses TRBV7-2 and TRBJ2-3, with 13 nucleotides matching TRBD2. CDR1 and CDR2 (germline): SGHTA, FQGNSA. V shed 4 bases, J shed 6 bases, and the junction held 7 bases outside the gene matches. The CDR3 extends over 16 amino acids. As DNA, the CDR3 is TGTGCCAGCAGCTGGACTAGCGGGAGTACGTCGGATACGCAGTATTTT. Amino acids: CASSWTSGSTSDTQYF. The whole variable domain, filled in from reference TRBV7-2 and TRBJ2-3, reads GAGVSQSPSNKVTEKGKDVELRCDPISGHTALYWYRQSLGQGLEFLIYFQGNSAPDKSGLPSDRFSAERTGGSVSTLTIQRTQQEDSAVYLCASSWTSGSTSDTQYFGPGTRLTVL.

This chain uses TRBV24-1 with TRBJ2-3, with a tentative D call TRBD2 (6 bases). V lost 3 bases and J lost 4, with 13 bases in between. The CDR3 contains 15 residues. The germline gives CDR1 KGHDR, CDR2 SFDVKD. CDR3 nucleotides: TGTGCCACCAGTGATGCCAAAGCGGGCCCAGATACGCAGTATTTT. It translates to CATSDAKAGPDTQYF.

CDR3 sequence: CASTDRAINYGYTF. CDR3 DNA: TGTGCCAGCACCGACAGGGCAATTAACTATGGCTACACCTTC. The chain employs TRBV5-5 and TRBJ1-2; 7 bases agree with TRBD1. V was pared by 6 bases and J by 1 base, with 6 bases of the junction left unmatched. CDR3 length: 14 amino acids. Per germline, CDR1 SGHKS and CDR2 YYEKEE (reference sequence).

This rearrangement joins TRBV5-1 to TRBJ1-6; 9 bases agree with TRBD1. Germline-derived CDR1 and CDR2 are SGHRS and YFSETQ. J lost 6 bases, V lost 0 bases, and 1 base had no gene match. The CDR3 consists of 15 residues. The CDR3 region is CASSLAGQGNSPLHF. For the CDR3, the DNA is TGCGCCAGCAGCTTGGCGGGACAGGGTAATTCACCCCTCCACTTT.

The CDR3 loop is CASSWTGAGDEKLFF. DNA of the CDR3: TGTGCCAGCAGCTGGACAGGGGCAGGAGATGAAAAACTGTTTTTT. The rearrangement links TRBV11-2 to TRBJ1-4; 9 bases are a match to TRBD1. CDR1 is SGHAT and CDR2 is FQNNGV in the germline V gene. Germline trimming cut 4 bases from V and 6 bases from J; bases unmatched to any gene: 6. The CDR3 is 15 amino acids. Full variable domain (missing parts from reference TRBV11-2 and TRBJ1-4): EAGVAQSPRYKIIEKRQSVAFWCNPISGHATLYWYQQILGQGPKLLIQFQNNGVVDDSQLPKDRFSAERLKGVDSTLKIQPAKLEDSAVYLCASSWTGAGDEKLFFGSGTQLSVL.

This clone came up a few times. This chain's CDR3 is CASSEGQGGNEQYF. The CDR3 region has the DNA TGTGCCAGCAGTGAAGGACAGGGGGGCAACGAGCAGTACTTC. This sequence joins TRBV6-1 and TRBJ2-7; TRBD1 matches at 9 bases. Germline lookup yields CDR1 MNHNS and CDR2 SASEGT. V trimming: 1 base; J trimming: 5 bases; junction bases outside the gene matches: 3. CDR3 length: 14 residues.